This is a list of T cell receptor beta chains from one sample in a study of neurological immune-mediated disorders. One entry per CDR3 protein results from TCRdb running MiXCR on the 5' RACE reads. Counted here are some 45,000 distinct CDR3 sequences, about an eighth occurring once; the ten biggest clones make up 4.5% to 5.5%. The sample consisted of PBMCs. These TCRs come from a male donor with HTLV-1-associated myelopathy (HAM/TSP). Each CDR3 is given with its conserved first and last residue. Clone size is given for some rows only: seen once, a few or many times, or a class if the clone is expanded.

size | J | V | CDR3
many | TRBJ1-1 | TRBV5-1 | CASSWDPRNTEAFF
many | TRBJ2-7 | TRBV27 | CASSRTGLSSYEQYF
many | TRBJ2-4 | TRBV9 | CASSRRGTFGDLAKNIQYF
NA | TRBJ2-3 | TRBV6-1 | CASSEATLSTDTQYF
many | TRBJ1-3 | TRBV7-9 | CASSPDRTGNTIYF
few | TRBJ2-7 | TRBV5-8 | CASSLAGWVYEQYF
many | TRBJ2-5 | TRBV5-1 | CASSLGGPEAQYF
many | TRBJ2-5 | TRBV5-1 | CASTTYTTGETQYF
many | TRBJ2-7 | TRBV15 | CATSRGTEDEQYF
many | TRBJ2-7 | TRBV28 | CASSSVYEQYF
many | TRBJ2-5 | TRBV15 | CATSRGLAGGLETQYF